The rows below give T cell receptor beta chains drawn from one sample of a study of beta chain features in type 1 diabetes. Only in-frame clones appear in the TCRdb table, and some are missing; sequencing was by immunoSEQ multiplex PCR. This table has roughly 300,000 clones, 7.5% to 9% appearing once. The sample consisted of central memory CD4+ T cells from blood. The receptors originated from a woman aged 18 to 35 in good health. The CDR3 runs from the conserved cysteine through the conserved F or W. The order of the fields is clone size, V gene, J gene, D gene, CDR3 protein, CDR3 DNA. A D gene is named only where the DNA matches it firmly. Some rows mark clone size as missing; the rest say once, few, many or name a class of expanded clone.

few,TRBV29-1,TRBJ2-5,NA,CSGGRGLGETQYF,TGCAGCGGTGGTCGGGGGTTAGGGGAGACCCAGTACTTC
NA,TRBV7-2,TRBJ2-3,NA,CASSTRHDTQYF,TGTGCCAGCAGCACCCGCCACGATACGCAGTATTTT
few,TRBV4-3,TRBJ2-3,NA,CASSQDQTRTDTQYF,TGCGCCAGCAGCCAAGACCAGACTAGGACAGATACGCAGTATTTT
many,TRBV28,TRBJ2-3,NA,CASSSDTQYF,TGTGCCAGCAGTTCGGATACGCAGTATTTT
NA,TRBV2,TRBJ2-7,TRBD1,CASRKDRADEQYF,TGTGCCAGCAGGAAGGACAGGGCGGACGAGCAGTACTTC
few,TRBV2,TRBJ1-1,TRBD1,CASSSGQLFEAFF,TGTGCCAGCAGTTCGGGACAGCTATTTGAAGCTTTCTTT
few,TRBV5-4,TRBJ1-1,NA,CASSWGRGGAEAFF,TGTGCCAGCAGCTGGGGCAGGGGAGGGGCTGAAGCTTTCTTT
NA,TRBV18,TRBJ2-1,TRBD1,CASSPRDSPYNEQFF,TGTGCCAGCTCACCAAGGGACAGCCCCTACAATGAGCAGTTCTTC
NA,TRBV10-3,TRBJ2-1,TRBD2,CAISAPGGLAGEQFF,TGTGCCATCAGTGCCCCGGGGGGACTAGCGGGAGAGCAGTTCTTC
NA,TRBV11-2,TRBJ2-7,NA,CASSLTAGADYEQYF,TGTGCCAGCAGCTTAACGGCAGGCGCCGACTACGAGCAGTACTTC
few,TRBV9,TRBJ2-3,NA,CASSFSGSTDTQYF,TGTGCCAGCAGTTTTTCGGGGAGCACAGATACGCAGTATTTT
many,TRBV4-1,TRBJ2-4,TRBD1,CASSQQGQNIQYF,TGCGCCAGCAGCCAACAGGGACAGAACATTCAGTACTTC
few,TRBV25-1,TRBJ2-7,NA,CASRPRGKNEQYF,TGTGCCAGCAGGCCTAGGGGGAAGAACGAGCAGTACTTC
NA,TRBV9,TRBJ2-7,TRBD2,CASSDQRDGSSYEQYF,TGTGCCAGCAGCGACCAGCGGGACGGGAGCTCCTACGAGCAGTACTTC
NA,TRBV6-4,TRBJ2-1,NA,CASTTRGENEQFF,TGTGCCAGCACCACCCGAGGGGAGAATGAGCAGTTCTTC
many,TRBV25-1,TRBJ2-5,NA,CASSEAGMAYQETQYF,TGTGCCAGCAGTGAAGCGGGAATGGCTTACCAAGAGACCCAGTACTTC
few,TRBV27,TRBJ2-1,NA,CASSFSERNNEQFF,TGTGCCAGCAGTTTTTCTGAGCGAAACAATGAGCAGTTCTTC
NA,TRBV5-1,TRBJ1-1,TRBD1,CASSKDRMANTEAFF,TGCGCCAGCAGCAAGGACAGGATGGCGAACACTGAAGCTTTCTTT